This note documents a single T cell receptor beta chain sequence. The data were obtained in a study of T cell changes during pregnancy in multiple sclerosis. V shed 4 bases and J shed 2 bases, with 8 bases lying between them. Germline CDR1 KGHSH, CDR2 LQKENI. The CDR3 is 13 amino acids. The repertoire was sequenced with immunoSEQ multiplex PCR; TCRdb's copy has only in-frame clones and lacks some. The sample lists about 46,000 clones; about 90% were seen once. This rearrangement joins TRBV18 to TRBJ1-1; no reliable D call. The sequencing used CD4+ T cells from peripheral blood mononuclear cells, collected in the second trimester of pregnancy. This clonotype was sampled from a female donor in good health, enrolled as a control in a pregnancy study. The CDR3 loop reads CASSLSRNTEAFF. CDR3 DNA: TGTGCCAGCTCACTATCGAGAAACACTGAAGCTTTCTTT.